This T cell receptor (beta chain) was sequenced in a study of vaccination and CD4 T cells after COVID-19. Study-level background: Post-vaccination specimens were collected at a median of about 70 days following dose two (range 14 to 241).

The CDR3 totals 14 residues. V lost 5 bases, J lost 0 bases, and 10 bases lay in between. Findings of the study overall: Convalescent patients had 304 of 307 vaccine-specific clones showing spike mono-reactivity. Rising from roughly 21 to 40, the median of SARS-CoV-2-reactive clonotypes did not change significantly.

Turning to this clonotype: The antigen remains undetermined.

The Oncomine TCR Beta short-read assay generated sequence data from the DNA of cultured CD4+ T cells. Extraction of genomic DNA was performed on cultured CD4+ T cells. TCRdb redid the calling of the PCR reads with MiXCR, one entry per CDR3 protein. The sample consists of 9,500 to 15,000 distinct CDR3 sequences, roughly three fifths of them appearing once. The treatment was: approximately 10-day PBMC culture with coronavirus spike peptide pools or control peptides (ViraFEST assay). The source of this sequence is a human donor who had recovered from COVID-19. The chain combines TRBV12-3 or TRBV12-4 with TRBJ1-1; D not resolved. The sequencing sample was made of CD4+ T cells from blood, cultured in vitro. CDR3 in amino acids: CASSVTGMNTEAFF. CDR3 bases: TGTGCCAGCAGTGTGACGGGGATGAACACTGAAGCTTTCTTT.